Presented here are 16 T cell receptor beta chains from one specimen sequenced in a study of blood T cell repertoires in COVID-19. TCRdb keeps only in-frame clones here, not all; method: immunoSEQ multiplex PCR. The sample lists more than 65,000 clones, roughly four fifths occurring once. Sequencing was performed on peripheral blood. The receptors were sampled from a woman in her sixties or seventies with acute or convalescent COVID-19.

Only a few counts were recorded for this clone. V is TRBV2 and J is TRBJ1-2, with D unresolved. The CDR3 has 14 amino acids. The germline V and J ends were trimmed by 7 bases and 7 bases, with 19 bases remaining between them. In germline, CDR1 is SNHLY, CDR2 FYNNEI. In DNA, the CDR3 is TGTGCCAGCATGCGGGAAACGTTCACTGGTGGCTACACCTTC. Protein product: CASMRETFTGGYTF.

The CDR3: CASSQDSVSRGNEKLFF. CDR3 coding DNA: TGTGCCAGCAGCCAAGATTCTGTAAGCAGGGGCAATGAAAAACTGTTTTTT. This rearrangement joins TRBV4-2 to TRBJ1-4, with D possibly matching TRBD1 (6 bases). Germline V gives CDR1 LGHNA, CDR2 YNFKEQ. This CDR3 has 17 residues. The V and J ends lost 0 bases and 5 bases respectively, with 16 bases between them.

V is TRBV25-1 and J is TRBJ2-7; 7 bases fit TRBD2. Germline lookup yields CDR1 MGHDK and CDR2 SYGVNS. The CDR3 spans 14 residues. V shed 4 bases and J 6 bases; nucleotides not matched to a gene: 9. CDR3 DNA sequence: TGTGCCAGCAGTGTTGGCGGGAGTTTCACCGAGCAGTACTTC. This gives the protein CASSVGGSFTEQYF.

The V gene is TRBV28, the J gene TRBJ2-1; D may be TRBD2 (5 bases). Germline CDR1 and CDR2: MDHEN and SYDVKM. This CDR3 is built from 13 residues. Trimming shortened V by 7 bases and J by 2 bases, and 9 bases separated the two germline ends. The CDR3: CASKSGTYNEQFF. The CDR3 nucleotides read TGTGCCAGCAAAAGCGGAACCTACAATGAGCAGTTCTTC.

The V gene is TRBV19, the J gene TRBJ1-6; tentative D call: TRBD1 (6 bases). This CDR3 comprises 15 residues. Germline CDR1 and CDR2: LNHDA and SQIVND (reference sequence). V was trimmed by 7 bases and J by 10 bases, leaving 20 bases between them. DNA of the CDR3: TGTGCCAGTACCGACAGGCTTCGTCCAAGATCACCCCTCCACTTT. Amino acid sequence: CASTDRLRPRSPLHF.

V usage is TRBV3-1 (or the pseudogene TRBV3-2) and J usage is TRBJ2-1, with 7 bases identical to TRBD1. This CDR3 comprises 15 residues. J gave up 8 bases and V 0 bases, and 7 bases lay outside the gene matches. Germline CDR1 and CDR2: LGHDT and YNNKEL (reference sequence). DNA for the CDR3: TGTGCCAGCAGCCAAGACTTACAGGGGATAGATGAGCAGTTCTTC. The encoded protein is CASSQDLQGIDEQFF.

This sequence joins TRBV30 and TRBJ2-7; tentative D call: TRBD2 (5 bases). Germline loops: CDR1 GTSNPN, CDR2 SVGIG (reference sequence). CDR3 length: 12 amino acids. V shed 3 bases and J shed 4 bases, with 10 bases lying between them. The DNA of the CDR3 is TGTGCCTGGAGCGAGGGCCGATACGAGCAGTACTTC. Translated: CAWSEGRYEQYF.

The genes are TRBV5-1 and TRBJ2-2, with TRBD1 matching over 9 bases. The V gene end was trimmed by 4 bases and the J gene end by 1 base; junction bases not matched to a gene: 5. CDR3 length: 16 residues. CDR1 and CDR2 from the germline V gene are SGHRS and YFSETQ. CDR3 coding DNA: TGCGCCAGCAGCCGACAGGGGGATCTGAACACCGGGGAGCTGTTTTTT. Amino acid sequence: CASSRQGDLNTGELFF.

The CDR3 DNA sequence: TGCAGTGCTAGTTCCCGAAGACTAGCTAGCGGGAGAATCGATGAGCAGTTCTTC. This gives the protein CSASSRRLASGRIDEQFF. The chain joins TRBV20-1 to TRBJ2-1, with 10 bases lining up with TRBD2. The CDR3 runs 18 residues. Germline trimming cut 3 bases from V and 8 bases from J; bases unmatched to any gene: 19. In germline, CDR1 is DFQATT, CDR2 SNEGSKA (reference sequence).

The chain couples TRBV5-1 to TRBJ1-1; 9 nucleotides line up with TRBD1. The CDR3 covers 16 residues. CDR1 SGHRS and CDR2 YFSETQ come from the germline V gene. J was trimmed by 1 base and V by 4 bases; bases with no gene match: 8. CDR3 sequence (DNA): TGCGCCAGCAGCACCAGGTGGGACAGGGCGAACACTGAAGCTTTCTTT. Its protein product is CASSTRWDRANTEAFF. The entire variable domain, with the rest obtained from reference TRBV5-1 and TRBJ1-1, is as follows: KAGVTQTPRYLIKTRGQQVTLSCSPISGHRSVSWYQQTPGQGLQFLFEYFSETQRNKGNFPGRFSGRQFSNSRSEMNVSTLELGDSALYLCASSTRWDRANTEAFFGQGTRLTVV.

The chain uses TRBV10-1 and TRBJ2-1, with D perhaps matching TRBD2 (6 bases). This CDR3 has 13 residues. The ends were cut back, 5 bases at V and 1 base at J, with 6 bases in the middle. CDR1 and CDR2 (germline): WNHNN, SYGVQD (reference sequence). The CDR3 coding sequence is TGCGCCAGCAGTCGGGGGTCCTACAATGAGCAGTTCTTC. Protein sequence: CASSRGSYNEQFF.

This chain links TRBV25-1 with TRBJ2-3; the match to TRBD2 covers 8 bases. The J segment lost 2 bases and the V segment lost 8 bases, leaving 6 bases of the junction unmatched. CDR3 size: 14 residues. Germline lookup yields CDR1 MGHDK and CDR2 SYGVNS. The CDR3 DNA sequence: TGTGCCAGCGCATCGGGACTAGACACAGATACGCAGTATTTT. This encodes CASASGLDTDTQYF.

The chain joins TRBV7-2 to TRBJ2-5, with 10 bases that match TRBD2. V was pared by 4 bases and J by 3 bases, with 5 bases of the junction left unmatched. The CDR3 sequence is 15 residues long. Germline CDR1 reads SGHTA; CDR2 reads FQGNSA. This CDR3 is CASSYPSGREETQYF. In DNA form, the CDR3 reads TGTGCCAGCAGCTATCCTAGCGGGAGAGAAGAGACCCAGTACTTC. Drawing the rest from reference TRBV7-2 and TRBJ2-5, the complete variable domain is GAGVSQSPSNKVTEKGKDVELRCDPISGHTALYWYRQSLGQGLEFLIYFQGNSAPDKSGLPSDRFSAERTGGSVSTLTIQRTQQEDSAVYLCASSYPSGREETQYFGPGTRLLVL.

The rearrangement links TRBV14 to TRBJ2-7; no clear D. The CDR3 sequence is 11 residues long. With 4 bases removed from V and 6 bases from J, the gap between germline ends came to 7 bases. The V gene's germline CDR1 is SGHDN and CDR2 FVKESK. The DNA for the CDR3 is TGTGCCAGCAGCCCTCCCAGCGAGCAGTACTTC. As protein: CASSPPSEQYF.

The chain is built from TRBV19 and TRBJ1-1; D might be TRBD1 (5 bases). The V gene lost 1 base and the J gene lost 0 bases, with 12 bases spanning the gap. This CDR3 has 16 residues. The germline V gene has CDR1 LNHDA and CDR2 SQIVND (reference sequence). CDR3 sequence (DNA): TGTGCCAGTAGTATAGGTGGGGGGGTAATGAACACTGAAGCTTTCTTT. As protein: CASSIGGGVMNTEAFF.

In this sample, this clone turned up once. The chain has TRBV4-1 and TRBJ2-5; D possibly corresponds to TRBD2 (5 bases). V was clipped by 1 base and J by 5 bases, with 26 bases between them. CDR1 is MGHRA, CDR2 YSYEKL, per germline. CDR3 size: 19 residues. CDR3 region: CASSQGPNSFFVARETQYF. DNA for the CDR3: TGCGCCAGCAGCCAAGGACCCAACTCTTTTTTTGTAGCGAGGGAGACCCAGTACTTC.